The 28 T cell receptor beta chains below were found in one sample sequenced in a study of blood T cell repertoires in COVID-19. TCRdb keeps only in-frame clones here, not all; method: immunoSEQ multiplex PCR. The repertoire holds about 270,000 clones, with around 85% as singletons. The sequenced sample was peripheral blood. These TCRs come from a woman aged 45-65 years with active or convalescent COVID-19.

The chain employs TRBV19 and TRBJ1-5; 10 nucleotides align to TRBD1. The CDR3 consists of 18 residues. After removal of 9 bases from V and 0 bases from J, the junction contained 14 bases not matched to a gene. Germline CDR1 LNHDA, CDR2 SQIVND (reference sequence). The CDR3 DNA sequence: TGTGCCAGCCAGACTTCCGGGACAGGGGACTATAGCAATCAGCCCCAGCATTTT. It specifies CASQTSGTGDYSNQPQHF.

This chain joins TRBV5-1 and TRBJ2-2, with D perhaps TRBD2 (6 bases). The CDR3 loop spans 14 amino acids. Trimming cost V 3 bases and J 1 base, with 7 bases left between them. Germline V gene lookup returns CDR1 SGHRS and CDR2 YFSETQ. CDR3 loop: CASSWRENTGELFF. CDR3 DNA: TGCGCCAGCAGCTGGAGGGAGAACACCGGGGAGCTGTTTTTT.

This clone has just a few counts. The gene calls are TRBV30 and TRBJ1-2; D possibly corresponds to TRBD1 (6 bases). The CDR3 has 15 residues. V lost 0 bases and J 4 bases, leaving 15 bases between the germline ends. Germline V CDR1 and CDR2: GTSNPN, SVGIG (reference sequence). The CDR3 bases are TGTGCCTGGAGTGTAGTGGGGGCTGCGGGCTATGGCTACACCTTC. It is translated as CAWSVVGAAGYGYTF.

The chain combines TRBV15 with TRBJ2-1, with D possibly matching TRBD1 (6 bases). CDR1 is LNHNV and CDR2 is YYDKDF in the germline V gene (reference sequence). The CDR3 contains 16 residues. V lost 2 bases and J lost 1, with 12 bases in between. In nucleotides, the CDR3 is TGTGCCACCAGCAGACAGGGGATAGTATCCTACAATGAGCAGTTCTTC. It is translated as CATSRQGIVSYNEQFF. Variable domain in full (rest from reference TRBV15 and TRBJ2-1): DAMVIQNPRYQVTQFGKPVTLSCSQTLNHNVMYWYQQKSSQAPKLLFHYYDKDFNNEADTPDNFQSRRPNTSFCFLDIRSPGLGDTAMYLCATSRQGIVSYNEQFFGPGTRLTVL.

The chain links TRBV14 to TRBJ2-7; 13 positions match TRBD2. The V and J ends lost 4 bases and 2 bases, in that order; junction bases with no gene match: 5. Germline CDR1 is SGHDN and CDR2 is FVKESK. This CDR3 is built from 16 residues. The CDR3 nucleotides read TGTGCCAGCAGCCCTCGGACTAGCGGGAGTCCCTACGAGCAGTACTTC. Translating it yields CASSPRTSGSPYEQYF.

The chain employs TRBV5-6 and TRBJ2-7; 8 bases map to TRBD1. V lost 3 bases to trimming and J lost 3 bases; unmatched junction nucleotides: 2. The germline gives CDR1 SGHDT, CDR2 YYEEEE. This CDR3 has 13 residues. The CDR3 protein is CASSWDRNYEQYF. The CDR3 region has the DNA TGTGCCAGCAGCTGGGACAGGAACTACGAGCAGTACTTC.

This rearrangement joins TRBV7-9 to TRBJ1-4; D is unclear. The germline gives CDR1 SEHNR, CDR2 FQNEAQ (reference sequence). V lost 3 bases and J 5 bases, leaving 10 bases between the germline ends. The CDR3 contains 14 residues. DNA of the CDR3: TGTGCCAGCAGCTTGGTAGGCAGGAATGAAAAACTGTTTTTT. It translates to CASSLVGRNEKLFF. Together with reference TRBV7-9 and TRBJ1-4, the CDR3 gives the full variable domain: DTGVSQNPRHKITKRGQNVTFRCDPISEHNRLYWYRQTLGQGPEFLTYFQNEAQLEKSRLLSDRFSAERPKGSFSTLEIQRTEQGDSAMYLCASSLVGRNEKLFFGSGTQLSVL.

The chain couples TRBV15 to TRBJ2-2; D is possibly TRBD2 (6 bases). The CDR3 extends over 17 amino acids. Germline V gives CDR1 LNHNV, CDR2 YYDKDF (reference sequence). The V end lost 0 bases, the J end lost 1 base, and 12 bases lay between the germline ends. The CDR3 sequence: CATSRDPAGLNTGELFF. The CDR3 DNA sequence: TGTGCCACCAGCAGAGACCCAGCGGGTTTGAACACCGGGGAGCTGTTTTTT.

The gene calls are TRBV7-8 and TRBJ2-2; D gene unclear. Germline loops: CDR1 SGHVS, CDR2 FQNEAQ. This CDR3 contains 13 residues. Trimming left V 6 bases short and J 7 bases short, with 12 bases between. The CDR3 region is CASRQDQIGELFF. The CDR3 DNA follows: TGTGCCAGCAGGCAGGATCAAATCGGGGAGCTGTTTTTT.

The chain joins TRBV5-8 to TRBJ1-1; the D gene is possibly TRBD1 (5 bases). The CDR3 is made up of 15 amino acids. The germline gives CDR1 SGHTS, CDR2 YDEGEE. V was clipped by 4 bases and J by 1 base, with 14 bases between them. Here the CDR3 reads CASSVDSYRNTEAFF. DNA of the CDR3: TGTGCCAGCAGCGTAGACAGCTACAGGAACACTGAAGCTTTCTTT.

The chain recombines TRBV18 with TRBJ2-7, with 8 bases fitting TRBD1. The V and J ends lost 3 bases and 7 bases, in that order; junction bases with no gene match: 8. Germline V lookup: CDR1 KGHSH, CDR2 LQKENI. The CDR3 has 14 amino acids. In DNA form, the CDR3 reads TGTGCCAGCTCACCCGGGCAGGGGGCCGGGGAGCAGTACTTC. Encoded protein: CASSPGQGAGEQYF.

The J gene is TRBJ1-1, the V gene TRBV28; TRBD1 matches 10 bases. The CDR3 has 14 residues. Germline CDR1 and CDR2: MDHEN and SYDVKM. With V trimmed by 6 bases and J by 1 base, 2 bases remained unmatched. The CDR3 region is CASRTGGSNTEAFF. CDR3 coding DNA: TGTGCCAGCAGGACAGGGGGCTCGAACACTGAAGCTTTCTTT.

A few counts support this clone. V is TRBV6-1 and J is TRBJ1-1; 7 bases fit TRBD1. V gave up 2 bases and J gave up 5 bases; unmatched junction bases: 2. Germline CDR1 MNHNS, CDR2 SASEGT. The CDR3 is 13 amino acids. The CDR3 coding sequence is TGTGCCAGCAGTGAACGCAGGGGGACTGAAGCTTTCTTT. It encodes CASSERRGTEAFF.

The CDR3 region is CASSLRTSGAKNIQYF. DNA for the CDR3: TGTGCCAGCAGCCTAAGGACTAGCGGAGCCAAAAACATTCAGTACTTC. This chain joins TRBV5-5 and TRBJ2-4, with TRBD2 identical over 10 bases. The CDR3 totals 16 residues. The V segment lost 4 bases and the J segment 0 bases; nucleotides outside the gene matches: 4. Per germline, CDR1 SGHKS and CDR2 YYEKEE (reference sequence).

Concerning this clone: This sample also contains other DNA sequences that code for the same CDR3. The chain carries TRBV18 and TRBJ2-5; D is uncertain. Trimming shortened V by 0 bases and J by 5 bases, and 7 bases separated the two germline ends. The CDR3 has 13 amino acids. The germline V gene has CDR1 KGHSH and CDR2 LQKENI. CDR3 in amino acids: CASSPPSSETQYF. In DNA form, the CDR3 reads TGTGCCAGCTCACCACCATCCTCCGAGACCCAGTACTTC.

V gene TRBV20-1 combines with J gene TRBJ1-5; 7 bases match TRBD1. Per the germline V gene, CDR1 is DFQATT and CDR2 is SNEGSKA (reference sequence). Trimming took 3 bases from V and 8 from J; bases not matched to a gene: 7. The CDR3 is 13 residues long. In DNA, the CDR3 is TGCAGTGCTAGTCGGGACAGCTCGGAGCCCCAGCATTTT. This translates into CSASRDSSEPQHF.

This chain connects TRBV19 to TRBJ1-2, with a possible D match to TRBD1 (5 bases). With 4 bases removed from V and 8 bases from J, the gap between germline ends came to 14 bases. This CDR3 has 13 residues. The germline CDR1 and CDR2 sequences are LNHDA and SQIVND (reference sequence). CDR3 sequence: CASSSGTGLGYTF. In DNA, the CDR3 is TGTGCCAGTAGTAGTGGGACTGGGCTCGGCTACACCTTC.

This chain connects TRBV7-9 to TRBJ2-1, with D maybe TRBD1 (5 bases). From germline, CDR1 is SEHNR and CDR2 FQNEAQ (reference sequence). The CDR3 sequence is 15 residues long. V lost 1 base to trimming and J lost 8 bases, with 15 bases between them. The CDR3 loop is CASSLVLGATYEQFF. Here the CDR3 DNA reads TGTGCCAGCAGCTTAGTTTTAGGGGCCACATATGAGCAGTTCTTC.

This clone was observed a single time. This chain uses TRBV5-4 with TRBJ2-5, with 8 bases matching TRBD2. Trimming took 0 bases from V and 4 from J; bases not matched to a gene: 5. Germline assignment: CDR1 SGHNT and CDR2 YYREEE (reference sequence). There are 15 residues in the CDR3. Written as DNA, the CDR3 is TGTGCCAGCAGCTTGGCGGGAGGGCCGGGAGAGACCCAGTACTTC. The encoded protein is CASSLAGGPGETQYF.

J is TRBJ2-5 and V is TRBV18, with TRBD1 matching 8 bases. Germline assignment: CDR1 KGHSH and CDR2 LQKENI. With V trimmed by 2 bases and J by 2 bases, 7 bases remained unmatched. CDR3 length equals 16 residues. The chain's CDR3 is CASSPGRTGRQETQYF. CDR3 DNA sequence: TGTGCCAGCTCACCAGGGAGGACAGGGAGACAAGAGACCCAGTACTTC.

The chain couples TRBV5-1 to TRBJ1-2, with TRBD1 matching over 7 bases. Germline trimming cut 0 bases from V and 1 base from J; bases unmatched to any gene: 9. CDR3 length: 17 amino acids. Germline lookup yields CDR1 SGHRS and CDR2 YFSETQ. CDR3 protein: CASSLGGTARLNYGYTF. CDR3 DNA sequence: TGCGCCAGCAGCTTGGGGGGGACAGCCAGACTTAACTATGGCTACACCTTC. Using reference TRBV5-1 and TRBJ1-2 for the parts outside the CDR3, the full variable domain is KAGVTQTPRYLIKTRGQQVTLSCSPISGHRSVSWYQQTPGQGLQFLFEYFSETQRNKGNFPGRFSGRQFSNSRSEMNVSTLELGDSALYLCASSLGGTARLNYGYTFGSGTRLTVV.

This clone was counted a single time. The chain has TRBV5-1 and TRBJ1-1; possible D gene TRBD1, 5 bases. The germline V gene encodes CDR1 SGHRS and CDR2 YFSETQ. The length of the CDR3 is 14 residues. V lost 0 bases and J 4 bases, leaving 10 bases between the germline ends. CDR3 in amino acids: CASSLAIGVTEAFF. The CDR3 nucleotides read TGCGCCAGCAGCTTGGCGATAGGGGTCACTGAAGCTTTCTTT. The variable domain in full, completed from reference TRBV5-1 and TRBJ1-1, reads KAGVTQTPRYLIKTRGQQVTLSCSPISGHRSVSWYQQTPGQGLQFLFEYFSETQRNKGNFPGRFSGRQFSNSRSEMNVSTLELGDSALYLCASSLAIGVTEAFFGQGTRLTVV.

The DNA of the CDR3 is TGTGCCAGCGGTATTAGCGGGAGTAGCAATGAGCAGTTCTTC. It yields the protein CASGISGSSNEQFF. The J gene is TRBJ2-1, the V gene TRBV3-1 (or the pseudogene TRBV3-2); 9 nucleotides line up with TRBD2. Germline CDR1 reads LGHDT; CDR2 reads YNNKEL (reference sequence). This CDR3 is 14 amino acids long. V lost 8 bases, J lost 6 bases, and 8 bases stayed unmatched.

This chain joins TRBV21-1 and TRBJ2-1; the table's D call, TRBD1, was not checked against the DNA. TRBV21-1 is a pseudogene locus. The CDR3 has 24 residues. CDR3 bases: TGTGCCAGCAGCACGAAAACCGGGACAGGGGGCACTCTAGATCGGAGTAGGTTCTACAATGAGCAGTTCTTC. The encoded protein is CASSTKTGTGGTLDRSRFYNEQFF.

The rearrangement links TRBV15 to TRBJ2-1; the D gene is possibly TRBD2 (5 bases). Germline V gene sequence: CDR1 LNHNV, CDR2 YYDKDF (reference sequence). V shed 1 base and J shed 5 bases, with 9 bases lying between them. This CDR3 contains 14 residues. For the CDR3, the DNA is TGTGCCACCAGCAGAGGCGGGTCGGACAATGAGCAGTTCTTC. Translation gives CATSRGGSDNEQFF.

The chain joins TRBV19 to TRBJ1-1; no reliable D call. V gave up 8 bases and J gave up 1 base, with 11 bases separating them. The germline V gene has CDR1 LNHDA and CDR2 SQIVND (reference sequence). CDR3 length: 13 residues. CDR3 in amino acids: CASSYSENTEAFF. DNA of the CDR3: TGTGCCAGTTCGTACAGTGAGAACACTGAAGCTTTCTTT.

The chain joins TRBV30 to TRBJ2-2; 8 bases match TRBD1. CDR3 size: 13 residues. Unmatched junction bases numbered 4, after V lost 4 bases and J lost 6 bases. From germline, CDR1 is GTSNPN and CDR2 SVGIG (reference sequence). The CDR3 protein is CAWTSTGAGELFF. The CDR3 coding sequence is TGTGCCTGGACCTCGACAGGGGCCGGGGAGCTGTTTTTT.

This sequence joins TRBV18 and TRBJ1-4; TRBD1 might be the D (5 bases). Germline CDR1 KGHSH, CDR2 LQKENI. The CDR3 is 13 residues long. Trimming took 6 bases from V and 8 from J, leaving 13 bases between them. CDR3 nucleotide sequence: TGTGCCAGCTCCCCCAGGGTGGACGAAAAACTGTTTTTT. This encodes CASSPRVDEKLFF.